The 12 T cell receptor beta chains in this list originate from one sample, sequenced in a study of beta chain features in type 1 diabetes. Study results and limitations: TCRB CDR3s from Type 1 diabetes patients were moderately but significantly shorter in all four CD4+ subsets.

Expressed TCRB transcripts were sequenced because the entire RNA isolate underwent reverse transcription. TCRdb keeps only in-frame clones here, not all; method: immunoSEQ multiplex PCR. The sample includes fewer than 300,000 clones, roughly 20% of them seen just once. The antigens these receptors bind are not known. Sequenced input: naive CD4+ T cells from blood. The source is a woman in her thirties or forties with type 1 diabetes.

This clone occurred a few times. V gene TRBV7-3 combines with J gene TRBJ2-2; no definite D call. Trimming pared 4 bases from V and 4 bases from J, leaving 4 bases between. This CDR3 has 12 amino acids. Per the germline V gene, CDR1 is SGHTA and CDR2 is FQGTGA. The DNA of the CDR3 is TGTGCCAGCAGCTCCGGCACCGGGGAGCTGTTTTTT. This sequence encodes CASSSGTGELFF.

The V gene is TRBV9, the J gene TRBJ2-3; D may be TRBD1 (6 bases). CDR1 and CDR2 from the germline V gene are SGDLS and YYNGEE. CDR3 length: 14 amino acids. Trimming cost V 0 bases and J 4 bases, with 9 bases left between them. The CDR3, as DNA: TGTGCCAGCAGCGTAGGGGGGACATCAGATACGCAGTATTTT. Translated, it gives CASSVGGTSDTQYF. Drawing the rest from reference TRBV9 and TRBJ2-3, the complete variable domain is DSGVTQTPKHLITATGQRVTLRCSPRSGDLSVYWYQQSLDQGLQFLIQYYNGEERAKGNILERFSAQQFPDLHSELNLSSLELGDSALYFCASSVGGTSDTQYFGPGTRLTVL.

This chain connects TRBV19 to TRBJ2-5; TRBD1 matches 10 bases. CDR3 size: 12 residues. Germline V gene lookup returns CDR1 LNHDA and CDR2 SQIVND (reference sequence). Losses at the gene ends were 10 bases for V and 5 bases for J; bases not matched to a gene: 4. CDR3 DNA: TGTGCCACGCAGGGACAGGGGGAGACCCAGTACTTC. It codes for CATQGQGETQYF.

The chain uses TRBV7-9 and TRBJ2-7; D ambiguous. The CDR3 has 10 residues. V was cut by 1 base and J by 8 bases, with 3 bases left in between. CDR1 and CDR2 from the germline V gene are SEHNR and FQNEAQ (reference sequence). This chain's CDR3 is CASSLDKQYF. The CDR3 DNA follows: TGTGCCAGCAGCTTAGATAAGCAGTACTTC. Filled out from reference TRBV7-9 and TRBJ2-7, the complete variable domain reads DTGVSQNPRHKITKRGQNVTFRCDPISEHNRLYWYRQTLGQGPEFLTYFQNEAQLEKSRLLSDRFSAERPKGSFSTLEIQRTEQGDSAMYLCASSLDKQYFGPGTRLTVT.

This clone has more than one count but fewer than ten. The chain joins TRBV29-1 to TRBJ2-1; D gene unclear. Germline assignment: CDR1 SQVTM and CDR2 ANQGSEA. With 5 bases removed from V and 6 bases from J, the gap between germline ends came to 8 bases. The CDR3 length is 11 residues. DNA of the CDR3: TGCAGCGTTCACCGAGGCAATGAGCAGTTCTTC. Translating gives CSVHRGNEQFF.

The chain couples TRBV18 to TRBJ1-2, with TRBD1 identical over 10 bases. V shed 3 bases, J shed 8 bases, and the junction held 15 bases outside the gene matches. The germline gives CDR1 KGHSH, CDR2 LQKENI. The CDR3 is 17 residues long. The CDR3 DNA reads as TGTGCCAGCTCACCGTTAAGGGACAGGGGTCTCCCGGGAGGCTACACCTTC. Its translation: CASSPLRDRGLPGGYTF. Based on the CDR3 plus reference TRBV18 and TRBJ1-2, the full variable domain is NAGVMQNPRHLVRRRGQEARLRCSPMKGHSHVYWYRQLPEEGLKFMVYLQKENIIDESGMPKERFSAEFPKEGPSILRIQQVVRGDSAAYFCASSPLRDRGLPGGYTFGSGTRLTVV.

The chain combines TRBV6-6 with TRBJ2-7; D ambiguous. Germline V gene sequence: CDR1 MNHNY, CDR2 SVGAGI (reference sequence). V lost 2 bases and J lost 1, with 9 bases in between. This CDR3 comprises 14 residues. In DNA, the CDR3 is TGTGCCAGCAGTTACCCGCAGATATCCTACGAGCAGTACTTC. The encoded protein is CASSYPQISYEQYF.

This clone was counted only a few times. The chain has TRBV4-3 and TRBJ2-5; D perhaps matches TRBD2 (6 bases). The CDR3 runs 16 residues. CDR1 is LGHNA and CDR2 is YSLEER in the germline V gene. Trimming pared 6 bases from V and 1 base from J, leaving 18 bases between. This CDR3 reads CASSSGGTDIQETQYF. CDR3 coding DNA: TGCGCCAGCAGTTCTGGAGGGACGGATATCCAAGAGACCCAGTACTTC.

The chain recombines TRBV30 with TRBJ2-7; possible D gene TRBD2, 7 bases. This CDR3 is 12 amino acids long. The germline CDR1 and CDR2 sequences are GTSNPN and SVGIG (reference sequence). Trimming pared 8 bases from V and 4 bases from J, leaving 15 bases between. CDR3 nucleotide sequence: TGTGCCGCGGGGGCACCGCTTTACGAGCAGTACTTC. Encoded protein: CAAGAPLYEQYF.

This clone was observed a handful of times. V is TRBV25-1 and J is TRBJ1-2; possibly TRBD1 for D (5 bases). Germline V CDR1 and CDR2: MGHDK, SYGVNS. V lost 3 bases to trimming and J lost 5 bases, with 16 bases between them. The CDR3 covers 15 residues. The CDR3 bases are TGTGCCAGCAGTGATCCGTACGGGGGGGAATATGGCTACACCTTC. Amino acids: CASSDPYGGEYGYTF.

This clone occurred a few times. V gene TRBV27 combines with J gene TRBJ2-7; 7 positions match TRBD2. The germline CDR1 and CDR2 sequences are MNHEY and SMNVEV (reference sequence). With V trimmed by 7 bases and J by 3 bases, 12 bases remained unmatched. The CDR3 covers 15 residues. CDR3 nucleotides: TGTGCCAGCATGTCCGGGGCGGGGGTATTCTACGAGCAGTACTTC. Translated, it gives CASMSGAGVFYEQYF.

The DNA of the CDR3 is TGTGCCAGCAGCGTAGCGGTCTTACCGGGGGAGCAGTACTTC. Protein: CASSVAVLPGEQYF. The rearrangement links TRBV9 to TRBJ2-5; tentatively, D is TRBD2 (6 bases). V was cut by 0 bases and J by 11 bases, with 17 bases left in between. Germline V gives CDR1 SGDLS, CDR2 YYNGEE. The CDR3 is 14 amino acids.